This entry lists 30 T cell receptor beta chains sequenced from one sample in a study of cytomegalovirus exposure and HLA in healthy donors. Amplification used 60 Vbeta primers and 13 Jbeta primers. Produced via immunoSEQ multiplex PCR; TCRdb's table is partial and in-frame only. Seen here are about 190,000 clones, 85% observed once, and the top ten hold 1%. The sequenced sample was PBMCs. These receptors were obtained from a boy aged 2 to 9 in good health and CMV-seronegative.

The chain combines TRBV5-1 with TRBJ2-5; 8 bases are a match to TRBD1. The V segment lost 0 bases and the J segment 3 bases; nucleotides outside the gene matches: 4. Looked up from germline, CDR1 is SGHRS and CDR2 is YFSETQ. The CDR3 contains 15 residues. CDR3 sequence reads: CASSLGQGAKETQYF. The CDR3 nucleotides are TGCGCCAGCAGCTTGGGGCAGGGGGCGAAAGAGACCCAGTACTTC.

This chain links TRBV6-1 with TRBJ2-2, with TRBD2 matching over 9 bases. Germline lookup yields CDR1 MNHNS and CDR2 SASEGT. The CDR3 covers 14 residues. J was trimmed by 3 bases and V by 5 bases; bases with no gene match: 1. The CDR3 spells CASSSGGHTGELFF. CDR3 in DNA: TGTGCCAGCAGTAGCGGGGGGCACACCGGGGAGCTGTTTTTT.

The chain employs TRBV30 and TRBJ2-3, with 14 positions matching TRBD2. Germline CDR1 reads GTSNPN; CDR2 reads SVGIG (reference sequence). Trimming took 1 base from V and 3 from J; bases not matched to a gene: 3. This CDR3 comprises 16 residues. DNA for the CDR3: TGTGCCTGGAGTGGGGGGACTAGCGGGAGTACAGATACGCAGTATTTT. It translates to CAWSGGTSGSTDTQYF.

The CDR3 sequence is CASSLGQGLYGYTF. DNA for the CDR3: TGCGCCAGCAGCTTGGGACAGGGACTCTATGGCTACACCTTC. This chain uses TRBV5-1 with TRBJ1-2, with TRBD1 matching 7 bases. The CDR3 spans 14 residues. V lost 0 bases to trimming and J lost 4 bases; unmatched junction nucleotides: 3. Germline V lookup: CDR1 SGHRS, CDR2 YFSETQ. Based on the CDR3 plus reference TRBV5-1 and TRBJ1-2, the full variable domain is KAGVTQTPRYLIKTRGQQVTLSCSPISGHRSVSWYQQTPGQGLQFLFEYFSETQRNKGNFPGRFSGRQFSNSRSEMNVSTLELGDSALYLCASSLGQGLYGYTFGSGTRLTVV.

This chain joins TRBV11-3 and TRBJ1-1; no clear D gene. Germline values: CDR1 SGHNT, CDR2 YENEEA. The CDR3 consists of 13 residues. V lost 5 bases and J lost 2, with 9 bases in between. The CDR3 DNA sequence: TGTGCCAGCAGCCGGGGTTTCAACACTGAAGCTTTCTTT. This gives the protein CASSRGFNTEAFF.

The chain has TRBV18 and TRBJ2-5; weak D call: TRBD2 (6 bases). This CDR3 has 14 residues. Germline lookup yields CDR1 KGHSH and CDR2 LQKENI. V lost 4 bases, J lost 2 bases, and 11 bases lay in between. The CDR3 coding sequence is TGTGCCAGCTCACTTAGCGGAGTACAAGAGACCCAGTACTTC. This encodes CASSLSGVQETQYF.

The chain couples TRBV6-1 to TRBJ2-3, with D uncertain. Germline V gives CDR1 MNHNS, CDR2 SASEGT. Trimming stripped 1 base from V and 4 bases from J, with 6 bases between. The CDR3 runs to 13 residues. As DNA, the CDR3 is TGTGCCAGCAGTGAAGGAACGGCAGATACGCAGTATTTT. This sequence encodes CASSEGTADTQYF.

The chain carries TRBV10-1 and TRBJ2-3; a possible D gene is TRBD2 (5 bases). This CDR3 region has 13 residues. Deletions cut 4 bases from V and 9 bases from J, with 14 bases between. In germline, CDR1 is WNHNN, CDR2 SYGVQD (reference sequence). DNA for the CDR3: TGCGCCAGCAGTGGCACAGTCCGGGGAACGCAGTATTTT. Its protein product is CASSGTVRGTQYF.

The CDR3 coding sequence is TGTGCCAGCAGCCTTCTAGCGGGGGACTACAATGAGCAGTTCTTC. This encodes CASSLLAGDYNEQFF. J is TRBJ2-1 and V is TRBV7-2; TRBD2 matches at 10 bases. V was clipped by 5 bases and J by 3 bases; unmatched bases: 4. In germline, CDR1 is SGHTA, CDR2 FQGNSA. This CDR3 region has 15 residues.

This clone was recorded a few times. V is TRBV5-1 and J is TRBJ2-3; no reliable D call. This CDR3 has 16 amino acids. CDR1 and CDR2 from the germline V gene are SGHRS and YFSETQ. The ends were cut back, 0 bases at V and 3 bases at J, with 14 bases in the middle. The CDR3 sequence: CASSLDAGGGTDTQYF. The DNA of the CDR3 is TGCGCCAGCAGCTTGGATGCTGGTGGCGGTACAGATACGCAGTATTTT.

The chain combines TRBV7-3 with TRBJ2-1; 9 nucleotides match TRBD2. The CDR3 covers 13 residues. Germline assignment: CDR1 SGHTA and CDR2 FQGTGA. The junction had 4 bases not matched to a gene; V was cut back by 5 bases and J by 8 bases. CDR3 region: CASSLGTSYEQFF. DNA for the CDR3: TGTGCCAGCAGCCTAGGGACTAGCTATGAGCAGTTCTTC.

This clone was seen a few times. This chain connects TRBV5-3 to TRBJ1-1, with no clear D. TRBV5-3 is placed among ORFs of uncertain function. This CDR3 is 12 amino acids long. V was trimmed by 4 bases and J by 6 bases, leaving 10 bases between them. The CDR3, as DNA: TGTGCCAGAAGCCTCGAGATAGCTGAAGCTTTCTTT. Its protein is CARSLEIAEAFF.

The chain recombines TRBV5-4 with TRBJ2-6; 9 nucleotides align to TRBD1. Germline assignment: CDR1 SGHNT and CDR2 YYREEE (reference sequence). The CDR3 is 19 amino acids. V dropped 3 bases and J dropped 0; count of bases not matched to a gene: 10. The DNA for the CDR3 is TGTGCCAGCAGCTCCTTCCGGGACAGGGAGTTCTCTGGGGCCAACGTCCTGACTTTC. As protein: CASSSFRDREFSGANVLTF.

CDR3 protein: CATSRGRNEKLFF. DNA for the CDR3: TGTGCCACCAGCAGAGGGAGGAATGAAAAACTGTTTTTT. This chain joins TRBV15 and TRBJ1-4, with D hard to call. CDR3 length: 13 amino acids. The V end lost 1 base, the J end lost 5 bases, and 5 bases lay between the germline ends. Germline loops: CDR1 LNHNV, CDR2 YYDKDF (reference sequence).

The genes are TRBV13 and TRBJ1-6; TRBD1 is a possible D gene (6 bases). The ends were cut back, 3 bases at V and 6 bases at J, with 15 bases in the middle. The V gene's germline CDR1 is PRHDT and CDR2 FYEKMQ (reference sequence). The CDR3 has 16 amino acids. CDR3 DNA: TGTGCCAGCAGCTTCGGCCAGGCAGGGGCTAATTCACCCCTCCACTTT. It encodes CASSFGQAGANSPLHF.

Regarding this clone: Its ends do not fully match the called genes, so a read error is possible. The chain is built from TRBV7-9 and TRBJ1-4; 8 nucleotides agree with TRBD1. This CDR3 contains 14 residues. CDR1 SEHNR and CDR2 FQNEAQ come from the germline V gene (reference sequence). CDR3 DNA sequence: TGTTCCAGCAGCTCCAGGGGGCGCCGTGAAAAACTGTTTTTT. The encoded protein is CSSSSRGRREKLFF.

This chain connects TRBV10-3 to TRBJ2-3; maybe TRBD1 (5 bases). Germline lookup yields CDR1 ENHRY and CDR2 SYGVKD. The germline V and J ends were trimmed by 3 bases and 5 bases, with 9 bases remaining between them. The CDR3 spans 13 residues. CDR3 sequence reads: CAISETGKDTQYF. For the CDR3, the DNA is TGTGCCATCAGTGAAACAGGAAAAGATACGCAGTATTTT.

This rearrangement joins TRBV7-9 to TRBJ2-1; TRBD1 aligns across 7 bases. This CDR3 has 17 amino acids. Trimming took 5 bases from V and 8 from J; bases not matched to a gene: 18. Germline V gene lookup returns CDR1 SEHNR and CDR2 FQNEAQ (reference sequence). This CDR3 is CASSPAVGGIITDEQFF. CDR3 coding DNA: TGTGCCAGCAGCCCCGCCGTAGGGGGCATCATCACGGATGAGCAGTTCTTC.

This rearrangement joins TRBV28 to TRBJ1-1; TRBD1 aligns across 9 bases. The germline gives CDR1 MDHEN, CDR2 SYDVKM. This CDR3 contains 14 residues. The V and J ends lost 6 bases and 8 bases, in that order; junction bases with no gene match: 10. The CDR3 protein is CASSPRTGAFEAFF. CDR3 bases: TGTGCCAGCAGCCCCCGGACAGGGGCCTTCGAAGCTTTCTTT.

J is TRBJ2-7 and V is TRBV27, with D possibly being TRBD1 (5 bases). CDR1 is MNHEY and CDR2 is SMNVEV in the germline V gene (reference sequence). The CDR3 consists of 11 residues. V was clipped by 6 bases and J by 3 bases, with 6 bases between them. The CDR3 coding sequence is TGTGCCAGCAGCCAGGGCTACGAGCAGTACGTC. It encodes CASSQGYEQYV.

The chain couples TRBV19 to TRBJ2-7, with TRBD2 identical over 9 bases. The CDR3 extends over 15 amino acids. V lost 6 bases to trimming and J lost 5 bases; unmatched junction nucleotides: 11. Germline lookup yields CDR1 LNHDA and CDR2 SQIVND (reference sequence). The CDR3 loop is CASSPGVVAGDEQYF. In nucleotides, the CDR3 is TGTGCCAGTAGCCCTGGGGTGGTAGCGGGAGACGAGCAGTACTTC.

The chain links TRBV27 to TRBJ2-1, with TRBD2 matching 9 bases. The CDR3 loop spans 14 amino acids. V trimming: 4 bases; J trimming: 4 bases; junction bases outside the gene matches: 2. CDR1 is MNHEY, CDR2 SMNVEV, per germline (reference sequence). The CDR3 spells CASSSSGVYNEQFF. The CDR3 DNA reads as TGTGCCAGCAGTTCTAGCGGGGTTTACAATGAGCAGTTCTTC.

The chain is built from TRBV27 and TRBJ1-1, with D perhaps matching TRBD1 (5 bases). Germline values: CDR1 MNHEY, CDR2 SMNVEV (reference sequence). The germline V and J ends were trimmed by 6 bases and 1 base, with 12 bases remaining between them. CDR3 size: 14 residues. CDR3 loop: CASRAYGQNTEAFF. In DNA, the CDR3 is TGTGCCAGCAGGGCGTACGGACAGAACACTGAAGCTTTCTTT.

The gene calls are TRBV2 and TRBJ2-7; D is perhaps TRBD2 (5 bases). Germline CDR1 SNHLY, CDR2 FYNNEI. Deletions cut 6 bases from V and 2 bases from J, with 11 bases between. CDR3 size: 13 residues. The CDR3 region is CASSPGLPYEQYV. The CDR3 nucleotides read TGTGCCAGCAGCCCTGGACTGCCCTACGAGCAGTACGTC.

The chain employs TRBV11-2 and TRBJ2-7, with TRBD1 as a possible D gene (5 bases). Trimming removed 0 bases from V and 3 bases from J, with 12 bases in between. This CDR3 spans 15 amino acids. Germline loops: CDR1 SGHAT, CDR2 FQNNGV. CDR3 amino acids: CASSLDPTGYYEQYV. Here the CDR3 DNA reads TGTGCCAGCAGCTTAGATCCCACAGGATACTACGAGCAGTACGTC.

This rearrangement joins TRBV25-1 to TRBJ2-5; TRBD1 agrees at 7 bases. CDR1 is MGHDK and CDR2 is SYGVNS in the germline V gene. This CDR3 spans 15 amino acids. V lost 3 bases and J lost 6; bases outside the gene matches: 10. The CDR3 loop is CASSDTGVLGKTQYF. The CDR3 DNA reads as TGTGCCAGCAGTGACACAGGGGTCCTCGGGAAGACCCAGTACTTC.

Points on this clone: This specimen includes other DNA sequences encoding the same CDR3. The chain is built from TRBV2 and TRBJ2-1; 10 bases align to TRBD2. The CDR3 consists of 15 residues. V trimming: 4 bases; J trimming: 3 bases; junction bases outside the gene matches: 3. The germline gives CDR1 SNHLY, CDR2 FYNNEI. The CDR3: CASSGAGGGYNEQFF. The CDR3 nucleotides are TGTGCCAGCAGTGGAGCGGGAGGGGGCTACAATGAGCAGTTCTTC.

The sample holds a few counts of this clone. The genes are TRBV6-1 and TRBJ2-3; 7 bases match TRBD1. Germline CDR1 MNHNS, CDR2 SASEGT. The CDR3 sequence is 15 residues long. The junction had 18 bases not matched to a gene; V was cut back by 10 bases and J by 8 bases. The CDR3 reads CAMAPDRQGRVTQYF. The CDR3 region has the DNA TGTGCCATGGCCCCGGACAGGCAGGGCAGGGTTACGCAGTATTTT.

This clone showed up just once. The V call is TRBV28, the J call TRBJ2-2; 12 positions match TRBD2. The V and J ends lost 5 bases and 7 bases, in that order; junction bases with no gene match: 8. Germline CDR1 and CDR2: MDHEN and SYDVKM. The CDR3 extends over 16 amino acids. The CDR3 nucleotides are TGTGCCAGCAGTATCGGGACTAGCGGGCAGGGCGGGGAGCTGTTTTTT. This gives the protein CASSIGTSGQGGELFF.

The CDR3 nucleotides read TGTGCCAGCAGTGAAGGGACAGGACAGGGAGCCCAGCATTTT. Translation: CASSEGTGQGAQHF. The chain recombines TRBV2 with TRBJ1-5, with 8 bases aligning to TRBD1. This CDR3 is built from 14 residues. V shed 1 base, J shed 11 bases, and the junction held 7 bases outside the gene matches. Germline V CDR1 and CDR2: SNHLY, FYNNEI.